This T cell receptor (beta chain) is drawn from a study of control samples from healthy donors and cancer patients. CDR3 size: 15 residues. Profiled with immunoSEQ multiplex PCR; TCRdb holds only in-frame clones, not every one. Of roughly 370,000 clones listed, 80% to 95% are singletons. Sequencing was done on a sample of PBMCs. The TCR was taken from a man aged 40-50 years with head and neck cancer. The chain combines TRBV21-1 with TRBJ2-4. TRBV21-1 is a pseudogene. CDR3 loop: CASSKPAFFKNIQYF. The CDR3 DNA is TGTGCCAGCAGCAAACCGGCCTTCTTCAAAAACATTCAGTACTTC.